The rows below give T cell receptor beta chains drawn from one sample of a study of cytomegalovirus exposure and HLA in healthy donors. The assay was immunoSEQ multiplex PCR, and TCRdb's table has in-frame clones only and misses some. The sample carries 140,000 to 150,000 clones, around three quarters recorded once. The sequenced sample consisted of PBMCs. These TCRs come from a man aged 35 to 55 in good health and CMV-seronegative. Each CDR3 is given with its conserved first and last residue. The D gene is left open where the match is weak. The listing skips clone size in some rows; elsewhere it reads once, few, many or a size class.

cdr3_aa: CASSLRGTGYEQYF
cdr3_nt: TGTGCCAGCAGCTTACGTGGGACAGGCTACGAGCAGTACTTC
j_call: TRBJ2-7
clone_size: once
d_call: TRBD1
v_call: TRBV7-6

cdr3_aa: CASSLGSEQYF
cdr3_nt: TGTGCCAGCAGCCTAGGCTCCGAGCAGTACTTC
j_call: TRBJ2-7
clone_size: NA
d_call: NA
v_call: TRBV6-6

cdr3_aa: CAWSQGNRGNTIYF
cdr3_nt: TGTGCCTGGAGCCAGGGGAATAGGGGAAACACCATATATTTT
j_call: TRBJ1-3
clone_size: NA
d_call: NA
v_call: TRBV30

cdr3_aa: CASSFRGANTGELFF
cdr3_nt: TGTGCCAGCAGTTTCCGGGGGGCGAACACCGGGGAGCTGTTTTTT
j_call: TRBJ2-2
clone_size: few
d_call: TRBD2
v_call: TRBV28

cdr3_aa: CASSVLGNTGGLFF
cdr3_nt: TGTGCCAGCAGCGTACTGGGGAACACCGGGGGGCTGTTTTTT
j_call: TRBJ2-2
clone_size: NA
d_call: NA
v_call: TRBV9

cdr3_aa: CASSLGQTPPYEQYF
cdr3_nt: TGTGCCAGCAGCCTCGGACAGACTCCCCCCTACGAGCAGTACTTC
j_call: TRBJ2-7
clone_size: NA
d_call: NA
v_call: TRBV7-8

cdr3_aa: CASSRQELAKNSQYF
cdr3_nt: TGTGCCAGCTCACGACAGGAGCTAGCCAAAAACAGTCAGTACTTC
j_call: TRBJ2-4
clone_size: NA
d_call: NA
v_call: TRBV18

cdr3_aa: CSSSSVGGGGEQYF
cdr3_nt: TGTTCCAGCAGCTCCGTAGGGGGGGGTGGGGAGCAGTACTTC
j_call: TRBJ2-7
clone_size: few
d_call: NA
v_call: TRBV7-9

cdr3_aa: CASMGQANYEQYF
cdr3_nt: TGTGCCAGCATGGGACAGGCTAACTACGAGCAGTACTTC
j_call: TRBJ2-7
clone_size: NA
d_call: TRBD1
v_call: TRBV27

cdr3_aa: CASSLPRTGPEQYF
cdr3_nt: TGTGCCAGCAGCCTCCCCCGGACAGGCCCCGAGCAGTACTTC
j_call: TRBJ2-7
clone_size: NA
d_call: TRBD1
v_call: TRBV11-2

cdr3_aa: CASSWGGLNTEAFF
cdr3_nt: TGTGCCAGCAGCTGGGGGGGGTTGAACACTGAAGCTTTCTTT
j_call: TRBJ1-1
clone_size: few
d_call: NA
v_call: TRBV7-9

cdr3_aa: CASSSTTGQIHNEQFF
cdr3_nt: TGTGCCAGCAGCTCCACGACGGGACAGATTCACAATGAGCAGTTCTTC
j_call: TRBJ2-1
clone_size: NA
d_call: TRBD1
v_call: TRBV11-3

cdr3_aa: CASSRDRDRGLEAFF
cdr3_nt: TGTGCCAGTAGTAGGGACCGGGACAGGGGTCTTGAAGCTTTCTTT
j_call: TRBJ1-1
clone_size: few
d_call: TRBD1
v_call: TRBV19

cdr3_aa: CASSGRHSYEQYF
cdr3_nt: TGTGCCAGCAGTGGCAGGCACTCCTACGAGCAGTACTTC
j_call: TRBJ2-7
clone_size: few
d_call: NA
v_call: TRBV6-4

cdr3_aa: CASRTGAADTQYF
cdr3_nt: TGTGCCAGTCGGACAGGGGCGGCAGATACGCAGTATTTT
j_call: TRBJ2-3
clone_size: NA
d_call: TRBD1
v_call: TRBV7-9

cdr3_aa: CASSGTGGANTNEKLFF
cdr3_nt: TGTGCCAGCAGTGGGACAGGGGGGGCTAATACTAATGAAAAACTGTTTTTT
j_call: TRBJ1-4
clone_size: NA
d_call: TRBD1
v_call: TRBV6-1